This T cell receptor (beta chain) was identified during a study of T-cell reconstitution after alpha-beta-depleted transplantation in children. Study-wide findings and caveats: Diversity of TCRbeta at day 60 was high in some patients, arising from surviving recipient T cells and thymic progenitors. Newly produced T cells mostly provided counts and TCRbeta diversity after one year, as hyperexpanded clones declined. The study reportedly traced alpha-beta T cells about two months after transplant to several hundred expanded graft clones.

As for this clonotype: Its antigen is not known.

Looked up from germline, CDR1 is SGHVS and CDR2 is FQNEAQ. The CDR3 contains 16 residues. Germline trimming cut 5 bases from V and 10 bases from J; bases unmatched to any gene: 17. Preparation of the TCRbeta library involved a method that used unique molecular identifiers. TCRdb reanalysed the PCR reads using MiXCR and keeps one entry per CDR3 protein. The sample has roughly 490,000 distinct CDR3 sequences; about 10% are singletons. Here the sequenced sample was PBMCs, mostly from graft donor cells, taken 180 days after TCRalphabeta/CD19-depleted stem cell transplant. The chain recombines TRBV7-8 with TRBJ2-1; 7 bases fit TRBD2. The sequence was obtained from a female patient between 2 and 15 years old who had a stem cell transplant for aplastic anemia, so the T cells may come from the graft donor. CDR3 protein: CASSLSRRGRAREQFF. DNA for the CDR3: TGTGCCAGCAGCCTGTCCCGGCGCGGGAGAGCTCGAGAGCAGTTCTTC.